This TCR beta chain was sequenced for a study of T cells in Graves' hyperthyroidism and ophthalmopathy. What was amplified from RNA transcripts were TCR beta CDR3 regions. TCR CDR3 regions were first amplified by RT-PCR with HTBI primers. TCRdb reprocessed the multiplex PCR reads via MiXCR and lists one record per CDR3 protein. Of about 680,000 distinct CDR3 sequences listed, approximately 40% are singletons. Trimming removed 1 base at V and 0 bases at J, with 12 bases between. The length of the CDR3 is 16 residues. It was 8.5 to 10 ml of fresh peripheral blood that supplied the PBMCs. The receptor's source is a middle-aged woman with Graves' hyperthyroidism. Sequencing was carried out using blood. The rearrangement joins TRBV12-3 or TRBV12-4 to TRBJ1-1; D gene unclear. CDR3 coding DNA: TGTGCCAGCAGTTTAGTGGTCCGGGGTTTGAACACTGAAGCTTTCTTT. Amino acids: CASSLVVRGLNTEAFF.